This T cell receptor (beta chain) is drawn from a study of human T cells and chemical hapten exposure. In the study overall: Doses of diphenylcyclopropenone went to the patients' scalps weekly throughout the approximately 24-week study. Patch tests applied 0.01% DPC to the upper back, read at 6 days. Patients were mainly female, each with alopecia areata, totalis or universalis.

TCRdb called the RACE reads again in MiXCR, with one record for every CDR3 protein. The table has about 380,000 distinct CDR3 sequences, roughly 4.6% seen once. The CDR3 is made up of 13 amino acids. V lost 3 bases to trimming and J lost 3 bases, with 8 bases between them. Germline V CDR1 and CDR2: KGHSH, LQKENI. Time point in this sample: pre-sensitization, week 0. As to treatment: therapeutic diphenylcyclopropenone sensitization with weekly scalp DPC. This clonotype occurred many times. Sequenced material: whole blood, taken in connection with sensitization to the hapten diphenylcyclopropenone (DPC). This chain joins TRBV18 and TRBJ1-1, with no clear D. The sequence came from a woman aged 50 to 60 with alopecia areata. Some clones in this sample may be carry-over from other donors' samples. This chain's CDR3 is CASSPPSDTEAFF. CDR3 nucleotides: TGTGCCAGCTCACCCCCATCTGACACTGAAGCTTTCTTT.